Below, one T cell receptor (beta chain) is given with its context. Its matching antigen is unknown. The study treated chemo-refractory metastatic non-small-cell lung cancer patients with focal radiation plus ipilimumab CTLA-4 blockade. The sample originates from a study of radiotherapy plus CTLA-4 blockade in lung cancer. Study context: Around 19% of patients responded objectively, and roughly 30% achieved disease control.

The CDR3 covers 15 residues. Per germline, CDR1 SGHTA and CDR2 FQGTGA. With 5 bases removed from V and 1 base from J, the gap between germline ends came to 11 bases. General study points: The authors reported that early blood T cell clone dynamics, with interferon-beta, best predicted response. Blood saw expansion of tumor-derived TCR clones after radiotherapy plus ipilimumab.

Clones were read by immunoSEQ multiplex PCR, and TCRdb kept only the in-frame ones, dropping some. This table has about 50,000 clones, 84% appearing once. The sequencing here drew on peripheral blood, taken from a patient treated with radiotherapy plus ipilimumab. V gene TRBV7-3 combines with J gene TRBJ2-2, with a possible D match to TRBD2 (6 bases). The TCR was taken from a human donor with non-small cell lung cancer whose response to radiotherapy plus ipilimumab could not be evaluated. The CDR3 loop reads CASSPRDLNTGELFF. Here the CDR3 DNA reads TGTGCCAGCAGCCCCCGGGACTTGAACACCGGGGAGCTGTTTTTT.